The entry that follows covers one T cell receptor (beta chain) sequence. Original handling: Scientists estimated how many nucleated cells there were by amplifying reference gene primers. Data came from immunoSEQ multiplex PCR; TCRdb stores just in-frame clones and leaves some out. D and trimming were read from the DNA, whereas the V and J calls and clone size are those reported in that table. The table includes around 76,000 clones, more than 70% detected once. The sample originates from a study of blood T cell repertoires in COVID-19. The wider study: The United States, Italy and Spain provided the acute and convalescent COVID-19 samples.

This CDR3 region has 19 residues. Trimming pared 3 bases from V and 3 bases from J, leaving 23 bases between. Germline CDR1 is MDHEN and CDR2 is SYDVKM. The TCR originated in a man over 45 with COVID-19, enrolled during active disease. The chain has TRBV28 and TRBJ1-4; D possibly corresponds to TRBD1 (5 bases). The sample comprised peripheral blood. The CDR3 is CASSLGRGRGTLANEKLFF. In DNA, the CDR3 is TGTGCCAGCAGTTTGGGCCGGGGGAGAGGGACTTTGGCTAATGAAAAACTGTTTTTT.